Listed below are T cell receptor beta chains from one sample, sequenced in a study of T cells expressing NK-cell markers. Reanalyzing the 5' RACE reads, TCRdb keeps one entry per CDR3 protein, without DNA. The sample's table shows a few hundred thousand distinct CDR3 sequences. Sequenced sample: blood T cells: a sorted CD56 or NKG2C T cell subset, CD4+ or CD8+ T cells, or bulk PBMC T cells (not recorded which). The receptors derive from a man aged 18 to 69 in good health. CDR3s include the opening cysteine and the closing phenylalanine or tryptophan. Each record gives: J gene, V gene, CDR3 protein.

j_call: TRBJ2-3; v_call: TRBV4-1; cdr3_aa: CASSQDVRGADTQYF
j_call: TRBJ1-1; v_call: TRBV20-1; cdr3_aa: CSAEGGIQGPDTEAFF
j_call: TRBJ2-3; v_call: TRBV2; cdr3_aa: CASNGQGLSTDTQYF
j_call: TRBJ2-7; v_call: TRBV6-1; cdr3_aa: CASSKGTAALYEQYF
j_call: TRBJ2-6; v_call: TRBV25-1; cdr3_aa: CASSDTLGGLSSGANVLTF
j_call: TRBJ1-3; v_call: TRBV9; cdr3_aa: CASSVDNGGNTIYF
j_call: TRBJ1-2; v_call: TRBV3-1; cdr3_aa: CASSQGGYPEGYGYTF
j_call: TRBJ2-3; v_call: TRBV28; cdr3_aa: CASSSAGTGSDTQYF
j_call: TRBJ1-2; v_call: TRBV6-1; cdr3_aa: CASRDRDRRIYGYTF
j_call: TRBJ1-3; v_call: TRBV3-1; cdr3_aa: CASTSGQGTVYF
j_call: TRBJ2-7; v_call: TRBV2; cdr3_aa: CASTARWGYEQYF
j_call: TRBJ2-5; v_call: TRBV6-1; cdr3_aa: CASSHHFTGSETQYF
j_call: TRBJ2-3; v_call: TRBV5-5; cdr3_aa: CASSLAGTGGSTDTQYF
j_call: TRBJ2-3; v_call: TRBV7-2; cdr3_aa: CASSPRYTDTQYF
j_call: TRBJ2-1; v_call: TRBV5-1; cdr3_aa: CASSGIGSGGDEQFF
j_call: TRBJ2-3; v_call: TRBV28; cdr3_aa: CASSPQRLAGGPDTQYF
j_call: TRBJ2-7; v_call: TRBV7-8; cdr3_aa: CASKLDRGQSEQYF
j_call: TRBJ1-1; v_call: TRBV5-1; cdr3_aa: CASGDGENTEAFF
j_call: TRBJ2-1; v_call: TRBV5-6; cdr3_aa: CASSSVAGGPSEQFF
j_call: TRBJ2-3; v_call: TRBV5-4; cdr3_aa: CASSLSWRGDTQYF
j_call: TRBJ2-3; v_call: TRBV3-1; cdr3_aa: CASSRLAGGRGITDTQYF
j_call: TRBJ2-5; v_call: TRBV2; cdr3_aa: CASRESGLAAQETQYF
j_call: TRBJ2-2; v_call: TRBV2; cdr3_aa: CASSRRGAGGKVGELFF
j_call: TRBJ1-5; v_call: TRBV3-1; cdr3_aa: CASSRTEANQPQHF
j_call: TRBJ2-5; v_call: TRBV29-1; cdr3_aa: CSVGPGQLTAQYF
j_call: TRBJ2-3; v_call: TRBV18; cdr3_aa: CASSLNARTVSRTDTQYF
j_call: TRBJ1-4; v_call: TRBV5-1; cdr3_aa: CASSYGTATNEKLFF